The source of this T cell receptor (beta chain) is a study of T cells in tuberculosis. Data came from immunoSEQ multiplex PCR; TCRdb stores just in-frame clones and leaves some out. Here the sample spans tens of thousands of clones, about 91% being singletons. Time point of the sample: new active TB diagnosis, blood taken before or within 7 days of starting treatment. The ends were cut back, 5 bases at V and 6 bases at J, with 20 bases in the middle. CDR3 length: 16 residues. CDR1 SGHTA and CDR2 FQGNSA come from the germline V gene. Here the sequenced sample was PBMCs, taken at tuberculosis diagnosis. The chain combines TRBV7-2 with TRBJ1-5; weak D call: TRBD1 (5 bases). The sequence was obtained from an adult with tuberculosis. The chain's CDR3 is CASSREAGRLGQPQHF. The CDR3 nucleotides are TGTGCCAGCAGCCGAGAGGCAGGGCGGCTCGGTCAGCCCCAGCATTTT.